The 9 T cell receptor beta chains listed next were all sequenced from one sample in a study of Ad26.COV2.S vaccination and SARS-CoV-2 variants. The treatment is: about 20 received Ad26.COV2.S at low or high dose, single or two shots; about 5 received placebo; per-sample allocation not given. Sampling was done on day 63 after the first vaccine or placebo injection. Clones were read by immunoSEQ multiplex PCR, and TCRdb kept only the in-frame ones, dropping some. This sample has about 680,000 clones, with approximately 88% found just once. The sample was peripheral blood, taken in a trial of Ad26.COV2.S vaccine versus placebo. These receptors were obtained from a person aged 18-60 years who received the Ad26.COV2.S COVID-19 vaccine or a placebo.

The chain couples TRBV2 to TRBJ2-7; TRBD1 matches at 8 bases. The CDR3 covers 13 residues. J was trimmed by 4 bases and V by 8 bases; bases with no gene match: 7. The V gene's germline CDR1 is SNHLY and CDR2 FYNNEI. The CDR3 loop is CASSGTGAYEQYF. CDR3 bases: TGTGCCAGCTCCGGGACAGGAGCTTACGAGCAGTACTTC.

This chain joins TRBV27 and TRBJ2-7; D gene ambiguous. The CDR3 length is 14 residues. V was shortened by 2 bases and J by 0 bases, with 8 bases between the two germline ends. Germline V gene data show CDR1 as MNHEY and CDR2 as SMNVEV (reference sequence). The CDR3 nucleotides read TGTGCCAGCAGTTTAGGGCAGTCCTCCTACGAGCAGTACTTC. It specifies CASSLGQSSYEQYF.

V is TRBV19 and J is TRBJ1-2; a possible D gene is TRBD1 (6 bases). The CDR3 runs to 14 residues. V shed 5 bases and J shed 5 bases, with 15 bases lying between them. Germline CDR1 reads LNHDA; CDR2 reads SQIVND (reference sequence). The CDR3 DNA follows: TGTGCCAGTAGTGAGCCAGGGGATGGGTATGGCTACACCTTC. The encoded protein is CASSEPGDGYGYTF.

This clone was seen just once. V usage is TRBV19 and J usage is TRBJ2-1; no clear D. V lost 4 bases and J 6 bases, leaving 13 bases between the germline ends. The CDR3 runs 14 residues. Looked up from germline, CDR1 is LNHDA and CDR2 is SQIVND (reference sequence). The CDR3 protein is CASSTQRSSNEQFF. The CDR3 coding sequence is TGTGCCAGTAGTACCCAAAGGAGCAGCAATGAGCAGTTCTTC.

As for this clone: This sample also contains other DNA sequences that code for the same CDR3. The chain has TRBV30 and TRBJ2-7; D is unclear. This CDR3 has 11 amino acids. Germline CDR1 is GTSNPN and CDR2 is SVGIG (reference sequence). Trimming pared 2 bases from V and 4 bases from J, leaving 6 bases between. Written as DNA, the CDR3 is TGTGCCTGGAGTCTTTCGTACGAGCAGTACTTC. This gives the protein CAWSLSYEQYF.

The rearrangement uses TRBV6-6 and TRBJ2-5, with 13 bases lining up with TRBD2. V was pared by 4 bases and J by 5 bases, with 4 bases of the junction left unmatched. The length of the CDR3 is 15 residues. Germline assignment: CDR1 MNHNY and CDR2 SVGAGI (reference sequence). CDR3 residues: CASSSGTSGVETQYF. The CDR3 DNA reads TGTGCCAGCAGTTCCGGGACTAGCGGGGTGGAGACCCAGTACTTC.

The rearrangement joins TRBV27 to TRBJ2-5; no definite D call. The ends were cut back, 0 bases at V and 5 bases at J, with 13 bases in the middle. The CDR3 has 15 amino acids. Germline V lookup: CDR1 MNHEY, CDR2 SMNVEV (reference sequence). In nucleotides, the CDR3 is TGTGCCAGCAGTTTATCACTCCCATATGGGGAGACCCAGTACTTC. Amino acid sequence: CASSLSLPYGETQYF.

The chain links TRBV5-4 to TRBJ1-1; D remains unclear. Trimming cost V 3 bases and J 7 bases, with 13 bases left between them. Germline CDR1 reads SGHNT; CDR2 reads YYREEE (reference sequence). The CDR3 covers 13 residues. The CDR3 loop reads CASSSHTRDEAFF. The DNA of the CDR3 is TGTGCCAGCAGCTCCCACACACGGGATGAAGCTTTCTTT.

The CDR3 is CASSQDLPREQYF. The CDR3 nucleotides read TGTGCCAGCAGCCAAGATCTACCGCGGGAGCAGTACTTC. J is TRBJ2-7 and V is TRBV3-1 (or the pseudogene TRBV3-2); D gene unclear. Germline assignment: CDR1 LGHDT and CDR2 YNNKEL (reference sequence). V lost 0 bases, J lost 7 bases, and 10 bases lay in between. The CDR3 runs 13 residues.